This TCR beta chain was captured in a study of control samples from healthy donors and cancer patients. Only in-frame clones appear in the TCRdb table, and some are missing; sequencing was by immunoSEQ multiplex PCR. In the table there are approximately 80,000 clones, roughly 89% of which are singletons. Trimming removed 5 bases at V and 8 bases at J, with 14 bases between. CDR3 length: 13 amino acids. Germline CDR1 MDHEN, CDR2 SYDVKM. The source material was blood. The TCR sequence derives from a man younger than 45 in good health. This chain joins TRBV28 and TRBJ2-3; no reliable D call. The CDR3 nucleotides read TGTGCCAGCAGTCAACCAAGAGCAGGTACGCAGTATTTT. Translating gives CASSQPRAGTQYF.